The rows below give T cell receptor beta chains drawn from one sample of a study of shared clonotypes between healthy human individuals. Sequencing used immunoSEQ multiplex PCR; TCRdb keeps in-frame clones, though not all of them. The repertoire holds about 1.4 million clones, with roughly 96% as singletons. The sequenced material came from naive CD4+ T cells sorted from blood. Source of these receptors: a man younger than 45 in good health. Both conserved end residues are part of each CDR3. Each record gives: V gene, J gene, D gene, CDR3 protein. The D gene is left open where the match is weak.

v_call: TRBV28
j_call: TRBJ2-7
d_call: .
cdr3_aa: CASGVELPGEQYF

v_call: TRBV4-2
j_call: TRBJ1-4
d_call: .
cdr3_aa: CASSQDRPAGQNEKLFF

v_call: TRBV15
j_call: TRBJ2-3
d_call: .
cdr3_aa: CATSRLAGGDTQYF

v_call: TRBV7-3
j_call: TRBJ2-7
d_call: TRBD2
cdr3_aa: CASSLILAGTGEQYF

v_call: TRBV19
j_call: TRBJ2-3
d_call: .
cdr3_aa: CASSTSSDTQYF

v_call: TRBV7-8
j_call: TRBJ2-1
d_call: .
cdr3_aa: CASSLARSRLNEQFF

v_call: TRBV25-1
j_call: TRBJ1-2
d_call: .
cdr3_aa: CASSEYLVGSNYGYTF

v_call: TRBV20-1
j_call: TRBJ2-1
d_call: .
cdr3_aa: CSAKRRDEQFF

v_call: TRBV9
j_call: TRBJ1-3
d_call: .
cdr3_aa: CASSVDEGRAGNTIYF

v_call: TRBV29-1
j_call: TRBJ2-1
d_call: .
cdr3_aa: CSVRRGSSYNEQFF